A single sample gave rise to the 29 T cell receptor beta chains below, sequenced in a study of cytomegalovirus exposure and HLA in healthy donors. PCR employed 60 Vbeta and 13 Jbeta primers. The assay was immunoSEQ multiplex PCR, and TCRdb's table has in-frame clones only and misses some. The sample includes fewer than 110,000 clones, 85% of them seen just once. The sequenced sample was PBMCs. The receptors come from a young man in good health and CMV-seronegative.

CDR3 protein: CASGLAFHGQRPEAFF. In DNA form, the CDR3 reads TGTGCTAGTGGTTTGGCCTTCCACGGACAGCGCCCTGAAGCTTTCTTT. V is TRBV12-5 and J is TRBJ1-1; D perhaps matches TRBD1 (6 bases). The CDR3 consists of 16 residues. Germline lookup yields CDR1 LGHNT and CDR2 FRNRAP. Trimming pared 1 base from V and 6 bases from J, leaving 18 bases between.

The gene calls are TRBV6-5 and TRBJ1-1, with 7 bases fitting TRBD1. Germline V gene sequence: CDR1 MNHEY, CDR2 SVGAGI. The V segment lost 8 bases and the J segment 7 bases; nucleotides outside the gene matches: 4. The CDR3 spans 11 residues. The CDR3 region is CASQQGLEAFF. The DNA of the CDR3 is TGTGCCAGCCAACAGGGGCTTGAAGCTTTCTTT.

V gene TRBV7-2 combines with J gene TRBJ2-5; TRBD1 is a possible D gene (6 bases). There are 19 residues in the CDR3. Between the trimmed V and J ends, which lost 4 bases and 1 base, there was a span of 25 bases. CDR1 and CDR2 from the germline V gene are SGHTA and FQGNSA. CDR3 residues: CASSSPSPRDTLFQETQYF. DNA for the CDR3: TGTGCCAGCAGCTCCCCTTCTCCCCGGGACACCCTATTCCAAGAGACCCAGTACTTC.

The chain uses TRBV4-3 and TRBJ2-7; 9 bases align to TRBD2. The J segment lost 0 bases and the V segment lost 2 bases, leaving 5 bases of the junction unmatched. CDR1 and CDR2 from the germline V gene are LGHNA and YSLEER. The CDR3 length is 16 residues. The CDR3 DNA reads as TGCGCCAGCAGCCAAAGCGGGGGGCGGGGCTCCTACGAGCAGTACTTC. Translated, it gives CASSQSGGRGSYEQYF.

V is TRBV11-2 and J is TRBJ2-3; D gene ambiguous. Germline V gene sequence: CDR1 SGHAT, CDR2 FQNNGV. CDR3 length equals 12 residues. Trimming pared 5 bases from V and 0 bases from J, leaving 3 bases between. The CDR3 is CASSLSTDTQYF. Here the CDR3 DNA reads TGTGCCAGCAGCCTTAGCACAGATACGCAGTATTTT. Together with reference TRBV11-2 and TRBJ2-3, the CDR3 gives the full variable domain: EAGVAQSPRYKIIEKRQSVAFWCNPISGHATLYWYQQILGQGPKLLIQFQNNGVVDDSQLPKDRFSAERLKGVDSTLKIQPAKLEDSAVYLCASSLSTDTQYFGPGTRLTVL.

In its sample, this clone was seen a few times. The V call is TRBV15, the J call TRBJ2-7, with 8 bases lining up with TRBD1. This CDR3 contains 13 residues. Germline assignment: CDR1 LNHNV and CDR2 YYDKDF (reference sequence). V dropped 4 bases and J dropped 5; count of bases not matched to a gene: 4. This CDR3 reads CATSTRTGNEQYF. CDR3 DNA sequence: TGTGCCACCAGCACTAGGACAGGGAACGAGCAGTACTTC.

The CDR3 sequence: CASSVGLAVYEQYF. The CDR3, as DNA: TGTGCCAGCAGCGTAGGGCTAGCGGTGTACGAGCAGTACTTC. The chain carries TRBV9 and TRBJ2-7, with 7 bases that match TRBD2. With 0 bases clipped from V and 4 bases from J, the junction kept 4 bases outside the gene matches. The CDR3 is made up of 14 amino acids. The germline V gene encodes CDR1 SGDLS and CDR2 YYNGEE. Looking up the rest from reference TRBV9 and TRBJ2-7 gives the full variable domain: DSGVTQTPKHLITATGQRVTLRCSPRSGDLSVYWYQQSLDQGLQFLIQYYNGEERAKGNILERFSAQQFPDLHSELNLSSLELGDSALYFCASSVGLAVYEQYFGPGTRLTVT.

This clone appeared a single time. The CDR3 DNA is TGTGCCAGCAGCCCTCGGGGGGGCTCCTACGAGCAGTACTTC. This encodes CASSPRGGSYEQYF. The V call is TRBV7-3, the J call TRBJ2-7; 8 bases agree with TRBD2. V shed 5 bases and J 0 bases; nucleotides not matched to a gene: 3. Germline V gene sequence: CDR1 SGHTA, CDR2 FQGTGA. The CDR3 is 14 amino acids.

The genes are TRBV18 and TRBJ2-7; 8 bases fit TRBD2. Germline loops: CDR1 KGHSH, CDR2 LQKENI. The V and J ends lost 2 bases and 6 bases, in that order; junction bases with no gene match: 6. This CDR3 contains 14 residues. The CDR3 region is CASSPGLAQGEQYF. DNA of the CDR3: TGTGCCAGCTCACCAGGACTAGCCCAAGGCGAGCAGTACTTC.

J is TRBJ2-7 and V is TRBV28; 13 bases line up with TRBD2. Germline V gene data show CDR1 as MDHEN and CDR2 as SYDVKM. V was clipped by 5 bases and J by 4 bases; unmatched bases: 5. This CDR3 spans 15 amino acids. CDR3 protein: CASSPGLAGAYEQYF. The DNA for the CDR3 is TGTGCCAGCAGTCCCGGACTAGCGGGAGCTTACGAGCAGTACTTC.

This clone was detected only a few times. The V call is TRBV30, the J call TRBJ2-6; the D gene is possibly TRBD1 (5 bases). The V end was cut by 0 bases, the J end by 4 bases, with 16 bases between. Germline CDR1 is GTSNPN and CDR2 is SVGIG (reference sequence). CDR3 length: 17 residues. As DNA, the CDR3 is TGTGCCTGGAGTGTAGGGGCCCTATCGAGCGGGGCCAACGTCCTGACTTTC. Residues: CAWSVGALSSGANVLTF.

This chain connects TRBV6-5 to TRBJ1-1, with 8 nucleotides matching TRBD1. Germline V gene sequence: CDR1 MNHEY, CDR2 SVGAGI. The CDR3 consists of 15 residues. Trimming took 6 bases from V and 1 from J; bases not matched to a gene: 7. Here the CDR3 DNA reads TGTGCCAGCAGCCGATCCGGGACAGGGAACACTGAAGCTTTCTTT. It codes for CASSRSGTGNTEAFF.

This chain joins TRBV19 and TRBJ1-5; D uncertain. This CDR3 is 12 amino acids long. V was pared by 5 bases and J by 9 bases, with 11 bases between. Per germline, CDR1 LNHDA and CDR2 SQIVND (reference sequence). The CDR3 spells CASSPPGAPQHF. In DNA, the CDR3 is TGTGCCAGTAGTCCCCCCGGTGCGCCCCAGCATTTT.

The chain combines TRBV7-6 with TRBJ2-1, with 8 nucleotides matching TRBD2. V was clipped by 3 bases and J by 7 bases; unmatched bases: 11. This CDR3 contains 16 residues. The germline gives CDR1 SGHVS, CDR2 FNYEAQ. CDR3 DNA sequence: TGTGCCAGCAGCTTTCCCTCCCCCGGGGGGGCGAATGAGCAGTTCTTC. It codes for CASSFPSPGGANEQFF.

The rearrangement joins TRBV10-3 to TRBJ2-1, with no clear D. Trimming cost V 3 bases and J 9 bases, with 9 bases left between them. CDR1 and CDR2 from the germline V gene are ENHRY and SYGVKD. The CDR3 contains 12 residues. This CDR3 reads CAISDRASEQFF. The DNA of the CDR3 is TGTGCCATCAGTGACAGAGCGAGTGAGCAGTTCTTC.

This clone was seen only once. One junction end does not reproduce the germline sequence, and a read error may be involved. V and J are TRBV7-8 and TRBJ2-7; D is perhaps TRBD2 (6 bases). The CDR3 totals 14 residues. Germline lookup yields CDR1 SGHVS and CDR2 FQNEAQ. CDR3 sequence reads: CASSARDSSNEQYF. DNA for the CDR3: TGTGCCAGCAGCGCACGGGACTCCTCCAACGAGCAGTACTTC.

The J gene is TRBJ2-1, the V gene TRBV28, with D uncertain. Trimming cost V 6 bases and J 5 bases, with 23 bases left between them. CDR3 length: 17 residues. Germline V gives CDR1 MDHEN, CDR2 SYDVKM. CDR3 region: CASSILLGFRLDNEQFF. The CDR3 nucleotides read TGTGCCAGCAGCATCCTGCTTGGGTTTCGGCTAGACAATGAGCAGTTCTTC.

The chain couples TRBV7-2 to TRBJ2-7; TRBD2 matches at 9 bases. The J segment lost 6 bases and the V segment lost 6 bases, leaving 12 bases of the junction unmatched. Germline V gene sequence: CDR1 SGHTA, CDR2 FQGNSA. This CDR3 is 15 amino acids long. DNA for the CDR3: TGTGCCAGCAGACTACAGGCTAGCGGGAAGGGCGAGCAGTACTTC. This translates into CASRLQASGKGEQYF.

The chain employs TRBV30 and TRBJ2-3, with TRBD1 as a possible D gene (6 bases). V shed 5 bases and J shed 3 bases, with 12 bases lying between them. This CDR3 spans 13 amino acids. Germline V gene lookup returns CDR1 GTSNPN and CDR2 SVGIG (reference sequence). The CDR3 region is CAWQGFSTDTQYF. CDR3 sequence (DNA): TGTGCCTGGCAGGGGTTTTCGACAGATACGCAGTATTTT.

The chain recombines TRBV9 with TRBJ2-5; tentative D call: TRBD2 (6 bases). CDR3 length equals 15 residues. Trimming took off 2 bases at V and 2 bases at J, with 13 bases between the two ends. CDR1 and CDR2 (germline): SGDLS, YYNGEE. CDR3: CASSVQAGLQETQYF. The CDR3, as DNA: TGTGCCAGCAGCGTCCAGGCGGGGCTACAAGAGACCCAGTACTTC.

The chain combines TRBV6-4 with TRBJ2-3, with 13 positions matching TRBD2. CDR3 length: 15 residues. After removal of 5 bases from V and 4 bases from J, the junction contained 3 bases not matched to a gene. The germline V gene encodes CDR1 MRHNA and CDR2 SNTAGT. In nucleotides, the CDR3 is TGTGCCAGCAGTACCGGGACTAGCGGGGCAGATACGCAGTATTTT. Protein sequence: CASSTGTSGADTQYF.

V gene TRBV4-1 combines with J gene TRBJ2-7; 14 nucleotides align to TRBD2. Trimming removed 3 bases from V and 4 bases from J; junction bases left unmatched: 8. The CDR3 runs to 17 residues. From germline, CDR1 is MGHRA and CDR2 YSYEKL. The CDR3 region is CASSQGLAGDSYYEQYF. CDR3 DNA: TGCGCCAGCAGCCAGGGACTAGCGGGAGATAGTTATTACGAGCAGTACTTC.

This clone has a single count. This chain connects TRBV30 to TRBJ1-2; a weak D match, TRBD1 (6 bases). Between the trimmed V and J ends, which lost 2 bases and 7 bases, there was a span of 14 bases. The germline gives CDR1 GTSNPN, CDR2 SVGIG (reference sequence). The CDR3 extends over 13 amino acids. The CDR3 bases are TGTGCCTGGAGTCACCGGACAGTTTTTGGCTACACCTTC. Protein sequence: CAWSHRTVFGYTF. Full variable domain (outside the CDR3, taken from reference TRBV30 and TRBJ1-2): SQTIHQWPATLVQPVGSPLSLECTVEGTSNPNLYWYRQAAGRGLQLLFYSVGIGQISSEVPQNLSASRPQDRQFILSSKKLLLSDSGFYLCAWSHRTVFGYTFGSGTRLTVV.

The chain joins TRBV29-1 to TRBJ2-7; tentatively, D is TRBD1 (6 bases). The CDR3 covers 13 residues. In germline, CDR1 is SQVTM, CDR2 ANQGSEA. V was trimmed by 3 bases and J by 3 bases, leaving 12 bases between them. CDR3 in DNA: TGCAGCGTTGAGGGGCAGGGGATCTACGAGCAGTACTTC. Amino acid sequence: CSVEGQGIYEQYF.

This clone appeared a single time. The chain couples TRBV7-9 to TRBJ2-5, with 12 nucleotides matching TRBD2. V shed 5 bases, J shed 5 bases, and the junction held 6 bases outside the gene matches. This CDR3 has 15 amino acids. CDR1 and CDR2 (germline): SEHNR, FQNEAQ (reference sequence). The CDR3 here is CASSPTTSGSETQYF. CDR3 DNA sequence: TGTGCCAGCAGCCCTACGACTAGCGGGAGTGAGACCCAGTACTTC. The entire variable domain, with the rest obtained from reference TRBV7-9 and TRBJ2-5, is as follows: DTGVSQNPRHKITKRGQNVTFRCDPISEHNRLYWYRQTLGQGPEFLTYFQNEAQLEKSRLLSDRFSAERPKGSFSTLEIQRTEQGDSAMYLCASSPTTSGSETQYFGPGTRLLVL.

CDR3 region: CASSLDRVEKLFF. The CDR3 DNA sequence: TGTGCCAGCAGCTTAGACAGGGTTGAAAAACTGTTTTTT. V and J are TRBV7-2 and TRBJ1-4, with a tentative D call TRBD1 (6 bases). The CDR3 is 13 amino acids. Per germline, CDR1 SGHTA and CDR2 FQGNSA. The V end lost 1 base, the J end lost 7 bases, and 7 bases lay between the germline ends.

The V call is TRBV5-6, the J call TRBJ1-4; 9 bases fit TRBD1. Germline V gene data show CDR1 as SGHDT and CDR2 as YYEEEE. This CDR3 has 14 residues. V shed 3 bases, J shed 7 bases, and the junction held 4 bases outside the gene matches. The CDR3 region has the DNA TGTGCCAGCAGCTACACAGGGGGCGTTGAAAAACTGTTTTTT. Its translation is CASSYTGGVEKLFF.

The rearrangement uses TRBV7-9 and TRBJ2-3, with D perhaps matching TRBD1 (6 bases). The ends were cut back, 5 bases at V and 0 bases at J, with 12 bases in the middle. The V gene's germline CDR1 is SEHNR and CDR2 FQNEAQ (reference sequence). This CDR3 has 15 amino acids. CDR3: CASSGLGGSTDTQYF. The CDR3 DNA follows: TGTGCCAGCAGCGGTCTAGGGGGTAGCACAGATACGCAGTATTTT.

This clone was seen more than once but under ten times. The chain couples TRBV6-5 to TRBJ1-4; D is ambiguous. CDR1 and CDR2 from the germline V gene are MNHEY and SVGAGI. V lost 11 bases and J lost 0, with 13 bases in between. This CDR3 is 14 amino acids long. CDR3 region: CASRRGATNEKLFF. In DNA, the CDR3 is TGTGCCTCCCGGAGAGGAGCAACTAATGAAAAACTGTTTTTT.